The TCR beta chain described here comes from a study of Graves' ophthalmopathy and Graves' hyperthyroidism. Across the whole study: Specimen type is peripheral blood, obtained at initial diagnosis before any treatment.

As the template, RNA transcripts were used to amplify TCR beta CDR3 regions. The library came from an HTBI-primed first-round RT-PCR and a second-round multiplex PCR. A single record per CDR3 protein comes from TCRdb applying MiXCR to the multiplex PCR reads. Among almost 750,000 distinct CDR3 sequences, 35% to 50% were seen once, and the ten largest hold 40% to 55%. Trimming removed 7 bases from V and 0 bases from J; junction bases left unmatched: 7. The CDR3 extends over 14 amino acids. Per germline, CDR1 SQVTM and CDR2 ANQGSEA. The clonotype was recovered from an adult man with Graves' ophthalmopathy. Sequenced material: peripheral blood. The chain is built from TRBV29-1 and TRBJ2-5, with 8 positions matching TRBD1. The chain's CDR3 is CSAVTGAYQETQYF. CDR3 DNA: TGCAGCGCGGTGACAGGGGCGTACCAAGAGACCCAGTACTTC. Full variable domain (rest looked up from reference TRBV29-1 and TRBJ2-5): SAVISQKPSRDICQRGTSLTIQCQVDSQVTMMFWYRQQPGQSLTLIATANQGSEATYESGFVIDKFPISRPNLTFSTLTVSNMSPEDSSIYLCSAVTGAYQETQYFGPGTRLLVL.